The clone carrying this TCR beta chain was observed many times. What it recognizes is unknown. With the read ending 3 residues before the CDR3 end, the germline J gene is used to fill in that end. CDR1 and CDR2 (germline): SNHLY, FYNNEI. The V end lost 6 bases, the J end lost 4 bases, and 15 bases lay between the germline ends. The CDR3 sequence is 14 residues long. Donors gave roughly 5 to 9 ml heparinized peripheral whole blood. The data belong to a study of T cell clonality in common variable immunodeficiency. Findings of the study overall: CVID subjects had higher TCRbeta clonality than healthy controls, most marked in about a third. Patient heterogeneity in the CVID cohort limited correlations between repertoire features and clinical complications.

Sequencing was performed with immunoSEQ multiplex PCR; in TCRdb, only in-frame clones are kept and a portion is missing. The sample has 50,000 to 55,000 clones, none seen only once. The sample comprised peripheral blood mononuclear cells. The rearrangement links TRBV2 to TRBJ2-5; D possibly corresponds to TRBD2 (5 bases). The clonotype was recovered from a person aged 18 to 70 in good health. Here the CDR3 reads CASSRESGRETQYF. The part of the CDR3 DNA that was read is TGTGCCAGCAGCAGAGAAAGCGGCAGAGAGACC.